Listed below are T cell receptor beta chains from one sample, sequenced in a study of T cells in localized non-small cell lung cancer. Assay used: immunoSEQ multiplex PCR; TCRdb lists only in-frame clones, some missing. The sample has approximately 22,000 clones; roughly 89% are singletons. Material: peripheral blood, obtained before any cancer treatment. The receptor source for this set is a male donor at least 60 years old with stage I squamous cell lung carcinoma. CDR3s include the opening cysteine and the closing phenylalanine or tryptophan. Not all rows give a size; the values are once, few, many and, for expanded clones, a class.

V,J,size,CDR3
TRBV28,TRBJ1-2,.,CASTEGQARHGYTF
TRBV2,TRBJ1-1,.,CASSGPSQANTEAFF
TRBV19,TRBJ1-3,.,CASRQGGSGNTIYF
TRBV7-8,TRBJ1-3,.,CASSLVSGSGNTIYF
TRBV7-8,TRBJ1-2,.,CASSPGGREGYGYTF
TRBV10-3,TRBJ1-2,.,CAISVQGADGYTF
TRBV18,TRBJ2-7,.,CASSPSSYEQYF
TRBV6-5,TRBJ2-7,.,CASSYSSGTFYEQYF
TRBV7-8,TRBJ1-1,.,CASSVGNVNTEAFF
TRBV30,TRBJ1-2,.,CAQARQGYGYTF
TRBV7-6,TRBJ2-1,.,CASSLSNYNEQFF
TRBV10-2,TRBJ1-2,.,CASTDSGYGYTF
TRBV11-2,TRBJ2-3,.,CASSRDRIGDTQYF
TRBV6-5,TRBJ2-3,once,CASSSSGGQPSTQYF
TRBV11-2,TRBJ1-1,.,CASRPTPGGQSEAFF
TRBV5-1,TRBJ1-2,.,CASSLEINYGYTF
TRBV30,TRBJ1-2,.,CAWSPPGGNRYGYTF
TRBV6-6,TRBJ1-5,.,CASSYRDQQPQHF
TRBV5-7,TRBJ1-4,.,CASSASGTGREKLFF
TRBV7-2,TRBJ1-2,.,CASSLQGRLYGYTF
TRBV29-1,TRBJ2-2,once,CSARVSTGELFF
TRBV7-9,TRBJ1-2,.,CASSSRGRDRGYGYTF
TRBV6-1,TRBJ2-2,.,CASTLTANTGELFF
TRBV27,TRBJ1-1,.,CASSFREANTEAFF
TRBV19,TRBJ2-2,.,CASSEDRVSTGELFF
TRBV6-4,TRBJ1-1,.,CASRGSRLDTEAFF
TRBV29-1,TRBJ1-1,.,CSVVGSWAEAFF
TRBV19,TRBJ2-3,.,CASSAGFADTQYF
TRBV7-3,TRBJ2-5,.,CASSLTGLQETQYF